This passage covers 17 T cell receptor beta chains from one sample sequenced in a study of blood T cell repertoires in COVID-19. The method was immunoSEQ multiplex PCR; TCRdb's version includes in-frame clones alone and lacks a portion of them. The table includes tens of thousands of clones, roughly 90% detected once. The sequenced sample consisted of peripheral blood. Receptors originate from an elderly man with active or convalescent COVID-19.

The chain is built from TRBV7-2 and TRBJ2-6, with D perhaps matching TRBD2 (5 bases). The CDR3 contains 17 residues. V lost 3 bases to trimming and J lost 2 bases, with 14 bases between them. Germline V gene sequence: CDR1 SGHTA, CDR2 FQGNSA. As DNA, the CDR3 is TGTGCCAGCAGCTTTTTAGGGTTGGGAGCTGGGGCCAACGTCCTGACTTTC. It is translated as CASSFLGLGAGANVLTF.

CDR3 in amino acids: CASSFRRGLNSPLHF. Here the CDR3 DNA reads TGTGCCAGCAGTTTCCGACGCGGACTAAATTCACCCCTCCACTTT. The chain recombines TRBV28 with TRBJ1-6; D is uncertain. V lost 3 bases and J lost 7, with 13 bases in between. The CDR3 loop spans 15 amino acids. Germline values: CDR1 MDHEN, CDR2 SYDVKM.

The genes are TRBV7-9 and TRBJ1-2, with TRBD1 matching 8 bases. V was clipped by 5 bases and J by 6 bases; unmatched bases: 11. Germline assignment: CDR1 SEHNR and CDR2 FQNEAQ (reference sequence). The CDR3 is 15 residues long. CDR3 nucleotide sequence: TGTGCCAGCAGCCCCTCTCTGACAGGGGCCGATGGCTACACCTTC. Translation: CASSPSLTGADGYTF.

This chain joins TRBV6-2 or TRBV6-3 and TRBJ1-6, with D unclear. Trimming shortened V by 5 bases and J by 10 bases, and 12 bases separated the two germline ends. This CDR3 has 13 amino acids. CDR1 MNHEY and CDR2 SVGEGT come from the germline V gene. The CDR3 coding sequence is TGTGCCAGCAGTGCCCCTGAGGGCTCACCCCTCCACTTT. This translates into CASSAPEGSPLHF.

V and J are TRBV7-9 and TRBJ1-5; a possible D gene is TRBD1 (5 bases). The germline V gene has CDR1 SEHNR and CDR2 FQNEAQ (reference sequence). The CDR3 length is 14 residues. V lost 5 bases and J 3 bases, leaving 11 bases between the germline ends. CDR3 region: CASSHGATNQPQHF. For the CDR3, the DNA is TGTGCCAGCAGCCATGGGGCCACCAATCAGCCCCAGCATTTT.

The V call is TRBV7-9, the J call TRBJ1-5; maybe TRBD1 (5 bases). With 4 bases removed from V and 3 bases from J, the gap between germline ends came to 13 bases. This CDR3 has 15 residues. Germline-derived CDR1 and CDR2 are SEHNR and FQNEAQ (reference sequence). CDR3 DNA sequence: TGTGCCAGCAGCTATTCGACAGATCCCAATCAGCCCCAGCATTTT. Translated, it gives CASSYSTDPNQPQHF.

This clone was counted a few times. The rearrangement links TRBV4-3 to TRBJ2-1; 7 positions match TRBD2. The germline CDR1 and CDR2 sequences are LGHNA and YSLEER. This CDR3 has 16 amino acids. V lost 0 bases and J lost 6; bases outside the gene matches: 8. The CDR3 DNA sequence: TGCGCCAGCAGCCAAGATCCGGGAGGATCGGTCAATGAGCAGTTCTTC. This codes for CASSQDPGGSVNEQFF.

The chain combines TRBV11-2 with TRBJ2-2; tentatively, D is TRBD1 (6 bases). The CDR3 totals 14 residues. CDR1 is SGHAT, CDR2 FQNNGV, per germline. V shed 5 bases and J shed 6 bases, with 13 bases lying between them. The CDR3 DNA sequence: TGTGCCAGCAGCGTCAACAGGGCCGCCGGGGAGCTGTTTTTT. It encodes CASSVNRAAGELFF.

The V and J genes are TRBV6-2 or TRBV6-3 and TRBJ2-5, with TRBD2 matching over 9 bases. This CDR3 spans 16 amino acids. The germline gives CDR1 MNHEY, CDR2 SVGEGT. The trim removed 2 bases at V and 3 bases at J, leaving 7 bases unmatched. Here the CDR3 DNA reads TGTGCCAGCAGTTACATGGGCGGGGGGGCCGAAGAGACCCAGTACTTC. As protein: CASSYMGGGAEETQYF.

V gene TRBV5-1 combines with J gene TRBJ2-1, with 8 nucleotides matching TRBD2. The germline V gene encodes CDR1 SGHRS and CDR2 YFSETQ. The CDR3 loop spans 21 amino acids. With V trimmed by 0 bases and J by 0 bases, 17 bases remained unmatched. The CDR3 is CASSLALLWLAGGLSYNEQFF. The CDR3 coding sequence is TGCGCCAGCAGCTTGGCATTGTTATGGCTAGCGGGTGGGCTCTCCTACAATGAGCAGTTCTTC.

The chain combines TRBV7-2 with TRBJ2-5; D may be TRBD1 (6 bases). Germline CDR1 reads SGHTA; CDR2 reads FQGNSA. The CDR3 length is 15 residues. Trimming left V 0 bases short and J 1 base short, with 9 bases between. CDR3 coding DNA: TGTGCCAGCAGCTTAGCTTCAGGGGCCCAAGAGACCCAGTACTTC. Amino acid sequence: CASSLASGAQETQYF.

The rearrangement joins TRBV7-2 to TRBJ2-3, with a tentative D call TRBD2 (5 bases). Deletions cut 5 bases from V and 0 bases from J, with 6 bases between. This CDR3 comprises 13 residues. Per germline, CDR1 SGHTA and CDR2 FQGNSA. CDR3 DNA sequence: TGTGCCAGCAGCCCGGGGAGCACAGATACGCAGTATTTT. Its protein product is CASSPGSTDTQYF.

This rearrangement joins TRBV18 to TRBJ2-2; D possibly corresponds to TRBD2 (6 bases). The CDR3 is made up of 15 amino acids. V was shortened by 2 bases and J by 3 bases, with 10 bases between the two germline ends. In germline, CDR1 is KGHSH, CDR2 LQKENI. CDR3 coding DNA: TGTGCCAGCTCACCAGGGGGGTCGGACACCGGGGAGCTGTTTTTT. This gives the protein CASSPGGSDTGELFF.

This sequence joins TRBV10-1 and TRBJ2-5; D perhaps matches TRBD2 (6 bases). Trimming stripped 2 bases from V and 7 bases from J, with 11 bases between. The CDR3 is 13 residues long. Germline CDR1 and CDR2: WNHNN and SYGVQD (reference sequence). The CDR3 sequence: CASSENMGGTQYF. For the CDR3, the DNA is TGCGCCAGCAGTGAGAATATGGGGGGGACCCAGTACTTC.

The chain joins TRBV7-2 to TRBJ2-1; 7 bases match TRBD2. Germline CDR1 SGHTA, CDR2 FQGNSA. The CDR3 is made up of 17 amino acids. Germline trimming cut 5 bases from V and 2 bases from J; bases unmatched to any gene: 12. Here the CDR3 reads CASSILAGGGTYNEQFF. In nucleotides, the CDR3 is TGTGCCAGCAGCATTTTAGCGGGTGGGGGAACCTACAATGAGCAGTTCTTC.

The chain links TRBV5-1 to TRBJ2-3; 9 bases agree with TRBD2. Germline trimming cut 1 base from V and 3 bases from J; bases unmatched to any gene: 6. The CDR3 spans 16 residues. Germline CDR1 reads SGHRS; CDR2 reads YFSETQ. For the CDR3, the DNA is TGCGCCAGCAGCTTGCAAACTAGCGGGTCGACAGATACGCAGTATTTT. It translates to CASSLQTSGSTDTQYF.

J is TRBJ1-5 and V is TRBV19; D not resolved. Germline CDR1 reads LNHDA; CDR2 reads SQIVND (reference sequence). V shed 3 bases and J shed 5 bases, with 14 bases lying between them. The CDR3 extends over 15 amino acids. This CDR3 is CASSMSTFPYQPQHF. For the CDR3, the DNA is TGTGCCAGTAGTATGTCGACTTTTCCCTATCAGCCCCAGCATTTT.